This T cell receptor beta chain was found in a study of blood T cell repertoires in COVID-19. At the level of the study: Acute and convalescent COVID-19 samples came from the United States, Italy and Spain. T cells, B-cell-depleted T cells, or PBMCs provided the cDNA or gDNA that served as material.

In the original analysis: Scientists estimated how many nucleated cells there were by amplifying reference gene primers. Assay: immunoSEQ multiplex PCR; the TCRdb copy retains only in-frame clones and omits some. The D gene and trimming were derived from the DNA, and the V and J assignments and clone size from that table. This table has around 100,000 clones, 80% appearing once. The TCR sequence derives from a woman between 65 and 79 years old with acute or convalescent COVID-19. Sequencing was done on a sample of peripheral blood.

DNA of the CDR3: TGTGCCTCCACGGTAGGACAGCGCACAGATACGCAGTATTTT. Protein product: CASTVGQRTDTQYF. The V gene is TRBV10-3, the J gene TRBJ2-3, with D possibly matching TRBD1 (6 bases). V lost 11 bases and J 1 base, leaving 16 bases between the germline ends. The CDR3 totals 14 residues. The germline V gene has CDR1 ENHRY and CDR2 SYGVKD.